The 9 T cell receptor beta chains given below trace back to one sample, sequenced in a study of control samples from healthy donors and cancer patients. The method was immunoSEQ multiplex PCR; TCRdb's version includes in-frame clones alone and lacks a portion of them. The sample carries about 100,000 clones, around nine tenths recorded once. Sequenced sample: blood. The receptor set was obtained from a human donor in good health. The donor label of this sample is uncertain.

The rearrangement links TRBV7-9 to TRBJ2-5; D is unclear. V was pared by 2 bases and J by 5 bases, with 9 bases between. The CDR3 runs 13 residues. Germline loops: CDR1 SEHNR, CDR2 FQNEAQ (reference sequence). DNA for the CDR3: TGTGCCAGCAGCTTATTCCCGAGCGAGACCCAGTACTTC. It specifies CASSLFPSETQYF.

V is TRBV4-1 and J is TRBJ2-1; 10 bases are shared with TRBD2. The germline CDR1 and CDR2 sequences are MGHRA and YSYEKL. The CDR3 is 15 residues long. The V gene end was trimmed by 8 bases and the J gene end by 7 bases; junction bases not matched to a gene: 11. As DNA, the CDR3 is TGCGCCAGCCGGACCAGCGGGGGGGGGTTTAATGAGCAGTTCTTC. It translates to CASRTSGGGFNEQFF.

The CDR3 DNA reads as TGTGCCAGCAGCGGTGATGGAGATTCACCCCTCCACTTT. This sequence encodes CASSGDGDSPLHF. J is TRBJ1-6 and V is TRBV3-1 (or the pseudogene TRBV3-2); D not certain. The V gene's germline CDR1 is LGHDT and CDR2 YNNKEL (reference sequence). The CDR3 covers 13 residues. Trimming took off 5 bases at V and 8 bases at J, with 10 bases between the two ends.

The chain carries TRBV28 and TRBJ2-1; 8 bases map to TRBD1. The CDR3 sequence is 15 residues long. The J segment lost 2 bases and the V segment lost 6 bases, leaving 6 bases of the junction unmatched. CDR1 and CDR2 (germline): MDHEN, SYDVKM. CDR3 nucleotides: TGTGCCAGCAGGCTTCGGACAGGGCCCTACAATGAGCAGTTCTTC. The encoded protein is CASRLRTGPYNEQFF.

The chain has TRBV29-1 and TRBJ1-5; D is uncertain. Germline loops: CDR1 SQVTM, CDR2 ANQGSEA. Trimming left V 4 bases short and J 0 bases short, with 7 bases between. The length of the CDR3 is 13 residues. Here the CDR3 DNA reads TGCAGCGTTGGTGAGAATAGCAATCAGCCCCAGCATTTT. Encoded protein: CSVGENSNQPQHF. The variable domain in full, with the rest retrieved from reference TRBV29-1 and TRBJ1-5, is SAVISQKPSRDICQRGTSLTIQCQVDSQVTMMFWYRQQPGQSLTLIATANQGSEATYESGFVIDKFPISRPNLTFSTLTVSNMSPEDSSIYLCSVGENSNQPQHFGDGTRLSIL.

This chain joins TRBV19 and TRBJ2-5; TRBD1 matches 7 bases. Trimming at V came to 7 bases and at J to 5 bases, leaving 10 bases not matched to a gene. The CDR3 extends over 14 amino acids. CDR1 is LNHDA and CDR2 is SQIVND in the germline V gene (reference sequence). CDR3 residues: CASTTTGTEETQYF. The CDR3 coding sequence is TGTGCCAGTACCACGACAGGGACCGAGGAGACCCAGTACTTC.

The chain has TRBV19 and TRBJ2-7; TRBD1 might be the D (5 bases). Germline-derived CDR1 and CDR2 are LNHDA and SQIVND (reference sequence). V lost 3 bases and J lost 3, with 9 bases in between. The CDR3 loop spans 13 amino acids. The CDR3 reads CASSMAGNYEQYF. The CDR3 DNA reads as TGTGCCAGTAGTATGGCAGGGAACTACGAGCAGTACTTC.

The rearrangement joins TRBV9 to TRBJ2-3, with 7 bases aligning to TRBD2. The CDR3 covers 16 residues. Trimming cost V 4 bases and J 2 bases; bases outside gene matches: 10. Germline CDR1 reads SGDLS; CDR2 reads YYNGEE. CDR3 DNA: TGTGCCAGCAGCCCCGAACGAGCGGGGATCACAGATACGCAGTATTTT. It encodes CASSPERAGITDTQYF.

This rearrangement joins TRBV18 to TRBJ2-7; 10 bases agree with TRBD2. V lost 5 bases and J lost 4; bases outside the gene matches: 2. CDR3 length equals 13 residues. From germline, CDR1 is KGHSH and CDR2 LQKENI. CDR3 sequence reads: CASSLAGGYEQYF. DNA for the CDR3: TGTGCCAGCTCATTAGCGGGGGGTTACGAGCAGTACTTC. The entire variable domain, with the rest obtained from reference TRBV18 and TRBJ2-7, is as follows: NAGVMQNPRHLVRRRGQEARLRCSPMKGHSHVYWYRQLPEEGLKFMVYLQKENIIDESGMPKERFSAEFPKEGPSILRIQQVVRGDSAAYFCASSLAGGYEQYFGPGTRLTVT.